The present TCR beta chain was sequenced within a study of blood T cells in healthy people across ages. A second PCR, run for roughly 7 to 11 cycles, used a sample-barcoded 5' primer plus a J-beta primer mix. Each cDNA molecule carried a tag from a template-switch adaptor that contained 12 random nucleotides. TCRdb re-derived calls from the 5' RACE reads in MiXCR, one entry per CDR3 protein. The sample contains 700,000 or so distinct CDR3 sequences, roughly 41% of which appear only once. The V gene lost 7 bases and the J gene lost 2 bases, with 8 bases spanning the gap. Germline CDR1 is MNHNS and CDR2 is SASEGT. The CDR3 spans 13 residues. No fewer than 5 micrograms of total RNA were isolated from every sample.

The sequencing input was blood. The sequence derives from a man older than 75 in good health. The gene calls are TRBV6-1 and TRBJ1-4; D might be TRBD1 (5 bases). In nucleotides, the CDR3 is TGTGCCAGCAATCAGGGTACTAATGAAAAACTGTTTTTT. Translating it yields CASNQGTNEKLFF.